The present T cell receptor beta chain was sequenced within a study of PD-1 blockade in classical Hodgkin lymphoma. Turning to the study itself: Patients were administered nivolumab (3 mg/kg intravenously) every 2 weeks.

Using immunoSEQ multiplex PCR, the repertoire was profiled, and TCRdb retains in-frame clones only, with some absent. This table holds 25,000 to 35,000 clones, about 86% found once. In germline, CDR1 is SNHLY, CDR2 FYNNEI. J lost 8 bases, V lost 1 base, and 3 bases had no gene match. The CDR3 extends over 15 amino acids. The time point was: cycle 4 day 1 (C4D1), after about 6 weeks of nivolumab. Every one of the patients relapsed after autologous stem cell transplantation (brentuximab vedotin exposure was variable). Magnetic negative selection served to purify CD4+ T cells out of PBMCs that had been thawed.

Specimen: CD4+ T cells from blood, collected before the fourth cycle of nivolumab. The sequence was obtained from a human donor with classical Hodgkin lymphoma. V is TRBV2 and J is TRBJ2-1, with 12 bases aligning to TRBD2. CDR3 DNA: TGTGCCAGCAGTGAAGAACTAGCGGGAGGATATGAGCAGTTCTTC. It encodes CASSEELAGGYEQFF.